The table lists the clone carrying this T cell receptor (beta chain) with a few counts. Its cognate antigen is unknown. This entry belongs to a study of OX40 agonist ivuxolimab in advanced cancers. Whole-study findings and limits: The investigators did not determine what antigen specificity the expanded peripheral T cells had.

The method was immunoSEQ multiplex PCR; TCRdb's version includes in-frame clones alone and lacks a portion of them. The repertoire holds 65,000 to 80,000 clones, with 91% as singletons. CDR3 length: 14 amino acids. From germline, CDR1 is SGHRS and CDR2 YFSETQ. V was shortened by 0 bases and J by 7 bases, with 11 bases between the two germline ends. Patients were ruled out by autoimmune disease history or systemic immunosuppression. The specimen was CD4+ or CD8+ T cells sorted from blood, collected in a trial of the OX40 agonist ivuxolimab. The TCR originated in an adult with an advanced solid tumor such as melanoma, head and neck, liver or kidney cancer. This rearrangement joins TRBV5-1 to TRBJ1-5; no definite D call. The CDR3 loop reads CASSLEGPGQPQHF. The CDR3 nucleotides read TGCGCCAGCAGCTTGGAAGGGCCGGGGCAGCCCCAGCATTTT.